This T cell receptor (beta chain) was sequenced during a study of identifying expanded T cells in peripheral blood. General study findings and limits: Across healthy donors, higher total template counts meant significantly greater roughly 2-week count variance. Over approximately two and four weeks, about 15 and 19 clones changed, versus 1.2 between replicates.

During the collection period, no donor immune events like infections were recorded. Comments on this clone: Its antigen remains unknown.

Measured with immunoSEQ multiplex PCR; TCRdb has only the in-frame clones, and not every one. Of over 70,000 clones listed, around 89% are singletons. The germline V gene has CDR1 SGHNT and CDR2 YYREEE (reference sequence). This CDR3 has 15 residues. J gave up 3 bases and V 4 bases, and 7 bases lay outside the gene matches. The chain joins TRBV5-4 to TRBJ1-1; the match to TRBD1 covers 9 bases. The sequence came from a person aged 18-70 years in good health. Sample: blood. CDR3 in amino acids: CASSTKQGADTEAFF. The CDR3 coding sequence is TGTGCCAGCAGCACCAAACAGGGGGCGGACACTGAAGCTTTCTTT.